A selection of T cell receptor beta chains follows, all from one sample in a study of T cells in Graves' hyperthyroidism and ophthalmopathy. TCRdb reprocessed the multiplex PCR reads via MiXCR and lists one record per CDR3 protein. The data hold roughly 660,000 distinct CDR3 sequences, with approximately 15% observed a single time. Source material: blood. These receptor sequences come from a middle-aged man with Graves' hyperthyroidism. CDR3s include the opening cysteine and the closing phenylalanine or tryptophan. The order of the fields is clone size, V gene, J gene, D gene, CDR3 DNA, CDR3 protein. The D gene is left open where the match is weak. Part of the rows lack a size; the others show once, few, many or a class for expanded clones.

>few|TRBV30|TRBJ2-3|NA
TGTGCCTGGAGTGCACCGGTTCCTAGCACAGATACGCAGTATTTT
CAWSAPVPSTDTQYF
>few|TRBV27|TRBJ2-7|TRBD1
TGTGCCAGCAGAGAGGACAGGGAGAATTACGAGCAGTACTTC
CASREDRENYEQYF
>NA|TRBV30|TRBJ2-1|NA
TGTGCCTGGAGTGCGGGACTGTACAATGAGCAGTTCTTC
CAWSAGLYNEQFF
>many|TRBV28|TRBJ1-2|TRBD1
TGTGCCAGCGCTACAGGGGGCCACTATGGCTACACCTTC
CASATGGHYGYTF
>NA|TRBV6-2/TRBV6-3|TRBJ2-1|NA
TGTGCCAGCAGTTACTCCCCGGGATATAGAAATGAGCAGTTCTTC
CASSYSPGYRNEQFF
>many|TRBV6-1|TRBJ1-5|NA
TGTGCCACACGGGGCTCGCGCAATCAGCCCCAGCATTTT
CATRGSRNQPQHF
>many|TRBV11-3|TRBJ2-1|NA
TGTGCCAGCAGCTTAGATTCAATCCAGCCTGAGCAGTTCTTC
CASSLDSIQPEQFF
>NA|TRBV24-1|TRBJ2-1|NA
TGTGCCACGCCCGGAAAGAGGGTATGGGGAGCCTCCTACAATGAGCAGTTCTTC
CATPGKRVWGASYNEQFF
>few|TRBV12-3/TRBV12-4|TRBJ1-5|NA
TGTGCCAGCAGTTTGGCAGGGTTTTTTGGGGGCAATCAGCCCCAGCATTTT
CASSLAGFFGGNQPQHF
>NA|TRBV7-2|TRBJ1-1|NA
TGTGCCAGCAGCTTACGAAGGGCAGGGCTGAACACTGAAGCTTTCTTT
CASSLRRAGLNTEAFF
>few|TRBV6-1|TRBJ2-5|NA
TGTGCCAGCAGCCTAGGACCCCCAAGTCCACAGTACTTC
CASSLGPPSPQYF
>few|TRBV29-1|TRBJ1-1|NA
TGCAGCGTTGTATGGATCGAGGTCACCACTGAAGCTTTCTTT
CSVVWIEVTTEAFF
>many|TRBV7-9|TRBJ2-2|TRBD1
TGTGCCAGCAGCCATCGGGACAGCTCGAACACCGGGGAGCTGTTTTTT
CASSHRDSSNTGELFF
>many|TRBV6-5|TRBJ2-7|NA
TGTGCCAGCAGTTACTCAGCCCAGGGGCCAACCTACGAGCAGTACTTC
CASSYSAQGPTYEQYF
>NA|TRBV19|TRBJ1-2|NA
TGTGCCAGTAGTATCCGGCCGGGGAACTATGGCTACACCTTC
CASSIRPGNYGYTF
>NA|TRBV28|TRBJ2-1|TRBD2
TGTGCCAGCAGTTTATTAGGGACTAGCGGGAGGACATACAATGAGCAGTTCTTC
CASSLLGTSGRTYNEQFF
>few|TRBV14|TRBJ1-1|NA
TGTGCCAGCAGCCAAGGGACACCAGACTACACTGAAGCTTTCTTT
CASSQGTPDYTEAFF
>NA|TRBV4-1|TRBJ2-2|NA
TGCGCCAGCAGCCAACCCTGGACCGGGGAGCTGTTTTTT
CASSQPWTGELFF
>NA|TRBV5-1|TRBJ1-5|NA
TGCGCCAGCAGCTTGTCGGGCATTAGTACAGATACGCAGCATTTT
CASSLSGISTDTQHF
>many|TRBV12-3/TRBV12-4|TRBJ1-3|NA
TGTGCCAGCGAAGCCCAAGGAAACACCATATATTTT
CASEAQGNTIYF
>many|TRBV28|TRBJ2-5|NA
TGTGCCAGCAGCTTGACGGCATCCCGCGAGACCCAGTACTTC
CASSLTASRETQYF
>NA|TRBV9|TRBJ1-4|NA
TGTGCCAGCAGATGGGACGACGAAAAACTGTTTTTT
CASRWDDEKLFF
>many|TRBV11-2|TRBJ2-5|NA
TGTGCCAGCAGCCCCGAGGGCAGGGTAGGAGGAGAGACCCAGTACTTC
CASSPEGRVGGETQYF
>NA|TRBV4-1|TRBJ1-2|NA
TGCGCCAGCAGCCAAGAGACAGGTTCTAACTATGGCTACACCTTC
CASSQETGSNYGYTF
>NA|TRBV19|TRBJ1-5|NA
TGTGCCAGTAGGGCCCCGACGGGTCAGCCCCAGCATTTT
CASRAPTGQPQHF
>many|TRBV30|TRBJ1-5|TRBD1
TGTGCCTGGAGTGCGTACAGGGGGTTGGAGCCCCAGCATTTT
CAWSAYRGLEPQHF
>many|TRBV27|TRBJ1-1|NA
TGTGCCAGCAGTTTGCCTGGGACGGGGAACACTGAAGCTTTCTTT
CASSLPGTGNTEAFF
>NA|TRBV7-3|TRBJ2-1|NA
TGTGCCAGCAGCTTAGACCCCCAGGCCCACAATGAGCAGTTCTTC
CASSLDPQAHNEQFF
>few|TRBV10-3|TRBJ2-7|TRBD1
TGTGCCATCAGGGAGGGGACAGGGGCTTACGAGCAGTACTTC
CAIREGTGAYEQYF
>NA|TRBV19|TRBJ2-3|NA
TGTGCCAGTACCTCAGCGGGCACGAGTGTAACAGATACGCAGTATTTT
CASTSAGTSVTDTQYF
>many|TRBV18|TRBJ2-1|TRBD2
TGTGCCAGCTCACCTGTCCTAGGGACTAGCGCCGACAATGAGCAGTTCTTC
CASSPVLGTSADNEQFF
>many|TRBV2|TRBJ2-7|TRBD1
TGTGCCAGCAGTTCTGGGGACAGGGGGCAAGGCGAGCAGTACTTC
CASSSGDRGQGEQYF
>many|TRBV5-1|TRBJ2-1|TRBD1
TGCGCCAGCAGCCGGACAGGGGGTTTCGACAATGAGCAGTTCTTC
CASSRTGGFDNEQFF
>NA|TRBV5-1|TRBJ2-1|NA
TGCGCCAGCAGCAGCCCCAGGGGGGACAATGAGCAGTTCTTC
CASSSPRGDNEQFF
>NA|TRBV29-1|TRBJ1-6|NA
TGCAGCGTTGCGGATAGTTCTAATTTACCCCTCCACTTT
CSVADSSNLPLHF
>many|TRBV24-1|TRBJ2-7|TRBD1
TGTGCCACCAGTGACTACAGGACAGGCCACGAGCAGTACTTC
CATSDYRTGHEQYF
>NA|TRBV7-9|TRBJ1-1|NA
TGTGCCAGCAGCTTAGGGCAGGTAGAGAACACTGAAGCTTTCTTT
CASSLGQVENTEAFF
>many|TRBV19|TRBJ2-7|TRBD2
TGTGCCAGTAGTCCCTTAGCGGGAGGAGGCCACGAGCAGTACTTC
CASSPLAGGGHEQYF
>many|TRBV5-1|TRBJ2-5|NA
TGCGCCAGCAGCTTGGAGTCAGACCAAGAGACCCAGTACTTC
CASSLESDQETQYF
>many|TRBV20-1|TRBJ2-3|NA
TGCAGTGCTAGAGACAATGGGGCGACAGATACGCAGTATTTT
CSARDNGATDTQYF
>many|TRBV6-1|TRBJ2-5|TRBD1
TGTGCCAGCAGTGGAGGAGACAGGGGAGCCCAAGAGACCCAGTACTTC
CASSGGDRGAQETQYF
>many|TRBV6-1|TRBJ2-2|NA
TGTGCCAGTCTCCCAGGAAACACCGGGGAGCTGTTTTTT
CASLPGNTGELFF
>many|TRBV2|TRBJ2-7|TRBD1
TGTGCCAGCAATACCCGGGACAGGGGACAGCAGTACTTC
CASNTRDRGQQYF
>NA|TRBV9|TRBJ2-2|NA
TGTGCCAGCAGCGTACGTTACCCCGGGGAGCTGTTTTTT
CASSVRYPGELFF
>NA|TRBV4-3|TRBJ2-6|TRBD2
TGCGCCAGCAGCCATTCCCAAAGGGAGGGTGGGGCCAACGTCCTGACTTTC
CASSHSQREGGANVLTF
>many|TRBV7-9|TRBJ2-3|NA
TGTGCCAGCAGCTATGAGGGTAGTGCAGATACGCAGTATTTT
CASSYEGSADTQYF
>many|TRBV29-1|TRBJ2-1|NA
TGCAGCGTTGAAGATCCTGAGTACAGGGTGCGCAATGAGCAGTTCTTC
CSVEDPEYRVRNEQFF
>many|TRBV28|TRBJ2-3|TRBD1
TGTGCCAGCTTCGACAGGGATGGAGATACGCAGTATTTT
CASFDRDGDTQYF
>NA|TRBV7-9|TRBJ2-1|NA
TGTGCCAGCAGCTTAAATGGCGGGGACGGATTATACGAGCAGTTCTTC
CASSLNGGDGLYEQFF
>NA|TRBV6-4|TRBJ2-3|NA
TGTGCCAGCAGTGACTATCCAGGGGGCACAGATACGCAGTATTTT
CASSDYPGGTDTQYF
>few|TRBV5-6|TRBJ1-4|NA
TGTGCCAGCAGCTTGGGGCAAGAAAAACTGTTTTTT
CASSLGQEKLFF
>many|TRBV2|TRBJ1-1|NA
TGTGCCAGCAGTGAAGAAAGAAACACTGAAGCTTTCTTT
CASSEERNTEAFF
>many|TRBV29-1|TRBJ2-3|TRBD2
TGCAGCGTTGACATCGGGACTAGCGGGAGGTATTCTACTAGCACAGATACGCAGTATTTT
CSVDIGTSGRYSTSTDTQYF
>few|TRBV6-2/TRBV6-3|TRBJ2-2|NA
TGTGCCAGCAGTTACAGTGCAGGAACCACCGGGGAGCTGTTTTTT
CASSYSAGTTGELFF
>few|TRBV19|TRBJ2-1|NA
TGTGCCAGTAGTCTATCTTTCAACGTCTATGAGCAGTTCTTC
CASSLSFNVYEQFF